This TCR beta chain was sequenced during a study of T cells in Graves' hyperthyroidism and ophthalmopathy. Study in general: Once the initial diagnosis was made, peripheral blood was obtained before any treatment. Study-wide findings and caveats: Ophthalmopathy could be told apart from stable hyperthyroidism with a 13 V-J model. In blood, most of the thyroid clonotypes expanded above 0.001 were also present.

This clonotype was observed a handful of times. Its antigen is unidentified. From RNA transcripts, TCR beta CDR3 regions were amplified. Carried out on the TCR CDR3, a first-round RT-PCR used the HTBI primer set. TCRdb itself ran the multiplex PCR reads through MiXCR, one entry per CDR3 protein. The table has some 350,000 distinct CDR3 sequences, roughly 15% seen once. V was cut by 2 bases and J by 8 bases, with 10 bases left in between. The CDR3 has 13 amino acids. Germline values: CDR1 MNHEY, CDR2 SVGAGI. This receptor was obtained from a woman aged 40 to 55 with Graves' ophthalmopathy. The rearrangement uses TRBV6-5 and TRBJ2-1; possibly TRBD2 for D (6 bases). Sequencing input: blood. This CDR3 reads CASSYGGFDEQFF. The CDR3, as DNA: TGTGCCAGCAGTTACGGGGGGTTCGATGAGCAGTTCTTC.